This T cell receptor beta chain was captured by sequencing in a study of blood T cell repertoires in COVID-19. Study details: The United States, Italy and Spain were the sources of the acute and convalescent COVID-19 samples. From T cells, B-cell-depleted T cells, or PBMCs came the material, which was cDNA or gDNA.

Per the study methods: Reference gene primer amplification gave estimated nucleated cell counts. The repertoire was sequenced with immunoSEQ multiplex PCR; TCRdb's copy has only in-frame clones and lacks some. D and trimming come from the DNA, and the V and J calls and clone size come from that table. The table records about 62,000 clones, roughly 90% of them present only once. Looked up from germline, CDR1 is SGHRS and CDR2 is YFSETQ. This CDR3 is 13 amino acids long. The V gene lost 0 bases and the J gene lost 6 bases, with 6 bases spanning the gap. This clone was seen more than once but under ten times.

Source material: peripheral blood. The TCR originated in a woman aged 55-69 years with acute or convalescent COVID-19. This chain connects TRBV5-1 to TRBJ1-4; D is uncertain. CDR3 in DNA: TGCGCCAGCAGCTTGGCCCCCGATGAAAAACTGTTTTTT. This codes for CASSLAPDEKLFF.